This T cell receptor (beta chain) was retrieved from a study of blood T cell repertoires in COVID-19. Original methodology: Estimation of nucleated cell counts relied on the amplification of reference gene primers. The table came from immunoSEQ multiplex PCR; TCRdb's copy has only in-frame clones and leaves some out. The V and J calls and clone size were taken over from that table, and D and trimming were inferred from the DNA. The table records tens of thousands of clones, roughly 90% of them present only once. The CDR3 is 14 residues long. V trimming: 5 bases; J trimming: 9 bases; junction bases outside the gene matches: 8. The V gene's germline CDR1 is SGHTA and CDR2 FQGTGA.

The sequence was collected from a human donor in a cohort sampled during active COVID-19. The J gene is TRBJ2-1, the V gene TRBV7-3; TRBD2 matches at 9 bases. Sequenced sample: peripheral blood. In DNA form, the CDR3 reads TGTGCCAGCAGCGTAGCGGGGGCAGACATTGAGCAGTTCTTC. It specifies CASSVAGADIEQFF.